Listed below are T cell receptor beta chains from one sample, sequenced in a study of post-analysis software for immune sequencing data. In TCRdb, the PCR reads were re-called with MiXCR into one record per CDR3 protein. The top ten clones hold under 7% of a sample with more than 500,000 distinct CDR3 sequences, around 34% of them seen once. The sample comprised blood. The receptor set was obtained from a girl younger than 18 with multiple sclerosis. CDR3s include the opening cysteine and the closing phenylalanine or tryptophan. Each record gives: D gene, J gene, V gene, clone size, CDR3 DNA, CDR3 protein. A D gene is named only where the DNA matches it firmly. Clone size is given for some rows only: seen once, a few or many times, or a class if the clone is expanded.

D: NA; J: TRBJ1-2; V: TRBV6-1; size: NA; DNA: TGTGCCAGCAGTGAAGGACAGTCCTATGGCTACACCTTC; CDR3: CASSEGQSYGYTF
D: NA; J: TRBJ1-2; V: TRBV6-5; size: few; DNA: TGTGCCAGCAGGGATGGGCAGGGTTATGGCTACACCTTC; CDR3: CASRDGQGYGYTF
D: NA; J: TRBJ1-5; V: TRBV24-1; size: NA; DNA: TGTGCCACCAGTGATAACGGGGGCGGGAGCAATCAGCCCCAGCATTTT; CDR3: CATSDNGGGSNQPQHF
D: NA; J: TRBJ2-5; V: TRBV7-2; size: NA; DNA: TGTGCCAGCAGCCTAGACCCGGGACGCCTCCAAGAGACCCAGTACTTC; CDR3: CASSLDPGRLQETQYF
D: TRBD1; J: TRBJ1-5; V: TRBV20-1; size: NA; DNA: TGCAGTGCCGGACAGGGGGTTCTATTAAGCAATCAGCCCCAGCATTTT; CDR3: CSAGQGVLLSNQPQHF
D: NA; J: TRBJ1-2; V: TRBV20-1; size: NA; DNA: TGCAGTGCTAGAGATCGGCGTAGGAGTGGCTACACCTTC; CDR3: CSARDRRRSGYTF
D: NA; J: TRBJ2-5; V: TRBV7-2; size: NA; DNA: TGTGCCAGCAGCTCGGGAAGACAATACCAAGAGACCCAGTACTTC; CDR3: CASSSGRQYQETQYF
D: TRBD2; J: TRBJ2-1; V: TRBV6-1; size: few; DNA: TGTGCCAGCAGTAAAAGGGAGGGCGGCTACCACAATGAGCAGTTCTTC; CDR3: CASSKREGGYHNEQFF
D: NA; J: TRBJ1-1; V: TRBV5-6; size: NA; DNA: TGTGCCAGCAGCCCGGAAGGGGGGCCTGAAGCTTTCTTT; CDR3: CASSPEGGPEAFF
D: TRBD2; J: TRBJ2-1; V: TRBV25-1; size: NA; DNA: TGTGCCAGCAGTGAATGGGGACTAGCGGGGGGGCTGGGCAATGAGCAGTTCTTC; CDR3: CASSEWGLAGGLGNEQFF
D: NA; J: TRBJ2-3; V: TRBV5-1; size: NA; DNA: TGCGCCAGCAGCTTCCGCGGGACAGACTTCACAGATACGCAGTATTTT; CDR3: CASSFRGTDFTDTQYF